The T cell receptor beta chain under discussion was sequenced for a study of T cell responses to AZD1222 COVID-19 vaccine. Turning to this clone: No antigen is known for it.

J gave up 6 bases and V 6 bases, and 8 bases lay outside the gene matches. The germline V gene has CDR1 MNHEY and CDR2 SVGAGI. This CDR3 spans 15 amino acids. The repertoire was sequenced with immunoSEQ multiplex PCR; TCRdb's copy has only in-frame clones and lacks some. This table holds 120,000 to 150,000 clones, under 95% found once. Study-level results: Among spike-specific TCRs, nearly half reportedly target unmutated variant regions. Only after the peak T cell response were repertoires sampled.

The sequence was obtained from an adult in good health. The sample here was peripheral blood, taken on day 0 of MenACWY control vaccination. The chain combines TRBV6-5 with TRBJ2-2; 9 nucleotides line up with TRBD2. CDR3 in amino acids: CASRSGGRAAGELFF. CDR3 in DNA: TGTGCCAGCAGATCAGGCGGGAGGGCGGCCGGGGAGCTGTTTTTT.